These 6 T cell receptor beta chains were sequenced from one sample in a study of cytomegalovirus exposure and HLA in healthy donors. In the PCR, 60 Vbeta and 13 Jbeta primers were used. The method was immunoSEQ multiplex PCR; TCRdb's version includes in-frame clones alone and lacks a portion of them. The data contain some 190,000 clones, about 86% of them singletons. The sample comprised PBMCs. The origin of the receptors is a man aged 40-55 years in good health and CMV-seropositive.

The rearrangement uses TRBV7-2 and TRBJ2-7, with a weak D call TRBD1 (6 bases). The V gene lost 3 bases and the J gene lost 0 bases, with 12 bases spanning the gap. CDR3 length equals 15 residues. Per the germline V gene, CDR1 is SGHTA and CDR2 is FQGNSA. In DNA, the CDR3 is TGTGCCAGCAGCTTTACAGGGCGAAGCTCCTACGAGCAGTACTTC. Protein sequence: CASSFTGRSSYEQYF.

The rearrangement uses TRBV5-6 and TRBJ1-1; D gene ambiguous. Germline values: CDR1 SGHDT, CDR2 YYEEEE. V gave up 1 base and J gave up 0 bases, with 4 bases separating them. The length of the CDR3 is 13 residues. The CDR3 is CASSLLVNTEAFF. CDR3 nucleotides: TGTGCCAGCAGCTTGTTAGTGAACACTGAAGCTTTCTTT.

The chain carries TRBV4-3 and TRBJ1-4; D may be TRBD1 (6 bases). The germline CDR1 and CDR2 sequences are LGHNA and YSLEER. The germline V and J ends were trimmed by 0 bases and 13 bases, with 15 bases remaining between them. The CDR3 runs 14 residues. The CDR3, as DNA: TGCGCCAGCAGCCAAGATAGCACAGGGCTTAGACTGTTTTTT. It codes for CASSQDSTGLRLFF.

This sequence joins TRBV5-6 and TRBJ1-2; TRBD1 matches 8 bases. V dropped 6 bases and J dropped 4; count of bases not matched to a gene: 8. CDR3 size: 14 residues. The germline V gene encodes CDR1 SGHDT and CDR2 YYEEEE. CDR3 coding DNA: TGTGCCAGCACCCAGGGGGCGCCCGGCTATGGCTACACCTTC. Its translation: CASTQGAPGYGYTF.

This rearrangement joins TRBV5-1 to TRBJ2-3, with 7 bases fitting TRBD2. Germline V gene lookup returns CDR1 SGHRS and CDR2 YFSETQ. The CDR3 has 19 amino acids. Unmatched junction bases numbered 13, after V lost 0 bases and J lost 0 bases. The CDR3 region has the DNA TGCGCCAGCAGCTTGGCCCGTGGTAGCGGGCGCCTTAGCACAGATACGCAGTATTTT. The encoded protein is CASSLARGSGRLSTDTQYF.

The genes are TRBV7-9 and TRBJ1-1, with 7 positions matching TRBD1. The CDR3 totals 16 residues. V lost 5 bases to trimming and J lost 2 bases; unmatched junction nucleotides: 11. The V gene's germline CDR1 is SEHNR and CDR2 FQNEAQ (reference sequence). The CDR3 DNA reads as TGTGCCAGCAGCAAGGCCGAGACAGGGTTAAACACTGAAGCTTTCTTT. Its protein is CASSKAETGLNTEAFF. Full variable domain (remainder filled in from reference TRBV7-9 and TRBJ1-1): DTGVSQNPRHKITKRGQNVTFRCDPISEHNRLYWYRQTLGQGPEFLTYFQNEAQLEKSRLLSDRFSAERPKGSFSTLEIQRTEQGDSAMYLCASSKAETGLNTEAFFGQGTRLTVV.